This T cell receptor (beta chain) was profiled in a study of blood T cell repertoires in COVID-19. Looking at the study overall: Researchers got acute and convalescent COVID-19 samples from the United States, Italy and Spain.

Produced via immunoSEQ multiplex PCR; TCRdb's table is partial and in-frame only. The table lists a few hundred thousand clones, about 92% of them singletons. A Seattle source enrolled patients during active infection and followed them longitudinally. The CDR3 has 15 residues. Germline CDR1 is SGHRS and CDR2 is YFSETQ. V gave up 5 bases and J gave up 3 bases; unmatched junction bases: 9. The sample comprised peripheral blood. V and J are TRBV5-1 and TRBJ1-1; 8 bases agree with TRBD1. This receptor was taken from a woman aged 55-69 years with COVID-19, enrolled during active disease. The CDR3 protein is CASSRTGSKDTEAFF. In nucleotides, the CDR3 is TGCGCCAGCAGTAGGACAGGGAGTAAGGACACTGAAGCTTTCTTT.